This note documents a single T cell receptor beta chain sequence. This sample is part of a study of technical replicates of blood from a handful of donors. The CDR3 has 13 amino acids. Trimming stripped 8 bases from V and 7 bases from J, with 16 bases between. The germline CDR1 and CDR2 sequences are SEHNR and FQNEAQ (reference sequence). The assay was immunoSEQ multiplex PCR, and TCRdb's table has in-frame clones only and misses some. Of fewer than 80,000 clones listed, 86% are singletons. This chain connects TRBV7-9 to TRBJ2-3, with D perhaps matching TRBD2 (6 bases). This TCR was recovered from a human donor in good health. Some clones in this sample may be carry-over from other donors' samples. The sequenced sample consisted of PBMCs. CDR3 sequence (DNA): TGTGCCAGCGCCGGGCGGGACCTTTATACGCAGTATTTT. It yields the protein CASAGRDLYTQYF.